Following are 10 T cell receptor beta chains from one sample sequenced in a study of shared clonotypes between healthy human individuals. Only in-frame clones appear in the TCRdb table, and some are missing; sequencing was by immunoSEQ multiplex PCR. The sample records over 1.4 million clones, more than 95% being singletons. The material sequenced was naive CD4+ T cells sorted from blood. As to subset: CD45RA+ positively selected. The source of these receptors is a man younger than 40 in good health.

This chain links TRBV21-1 with TRBJ2-3; TRBD2 is taken as the D call from the table, unchecked against the DNA. TRBV21-1 is described as a pseudogene. This CDR3 contains 14 residues. CDR3 nucleotide sequence: TGTGCCAGCAGTACCCAAAGCCGCGGCGATACGCAGTATTTT. This translates into CASSTQSRGDTQYF.

This clone was picked up one time. J is TRBJ2-1 and V is TRBV19, with a possible D match to TRBD2 (5 bases). V lost 7 bases and J 0 bases, leaving 13 bases between the germline ends. There are 15 residues in the CDR3. CDR1 is LNHDA and CDR2 is SQIVND in the germline V gene (reference sequence). CDR3 bases: TGTGCCAGTAACAAAGGACTTAGCTCCTACAATGAGCAGTTCTTC. Residues: CASNKGLSSYNEQFF.

The V and J genes are TRBV6-5 and TRBJ2-1; D possibly matches TRBD1 or TRBD2 (5 bases each). CDR1 is MNHEY, CDR2 SVGAGI, per germline. V lost 4 bases to trimming and J lost 4 bases, with 17 bases between them. This CDR3 is 16 amino acids long. CDR3 sequence reads: CASSSPGTRPYNEQFF. CDR3 DNA: TGTGCCAGCAGTTCCCCCGGGACGCGCCCTTACAATGAGCAGTTCTTC.

This clone turned up a few times. The chain has TRBV28 and TRBJ1-5, with 10 bases identical to TRBD1. Looked up from germline, CDR1 is MDHEN and CDR2 is SYDVKM. This CDR3 has 16 amino acids. The V and J ends lost 0 bases and 5 bases, in that order; junction bases with no gene match: 4. In nucleotides, the CDR3 is TGTGCCAGCAGTTTATGGCAAGGGACAGGGGATCAGCCCCAGCATTTT. Its translation: CASSLWQGTGDQPQHF.

This clone has only one observation. V is TRBV18 and J is TRBJ1-4; TRBD1 is a possible D gene (6 bases). Trimming shortened V by 2 bases and J by 3 bases, and 13 bases separated the two germline ends. Per germline, CDR1 KGHSH and CDR2 LQKENI. The CDR3 is 16 amino acids. DNA of the CDR3: TGTGCCAGCTCACCATGGGGGGCGCGAGCTAATGAAAAACTGTTTTTT. Residues: CASSPWGARANEKLFF.

The genes are TRBV27 and TRBJ2-7; 14 bases line up with TRBD2. The CDR3 sequence is 17 residues long. The V segment lost 3 bases and the J segment 5 bases; nucleotides outside the gene matches: 9. CDR1 MNHEY and CDR2 SMNVEV come from the germline V gene (reference sequence). CDR3 DNA: TGTGCCAGCAGTTTTTTCCCCGGGACTAGCGGGAGAGACGAGCAGTACTTC. Protein: CASSFFPGTSGRDEQYF.

The chain uses TRBV25-1 and TRBJ2-1; possible D gene TRBD2, 6 bases. This CDR3 has 12 amino acids. Germline V gene data show CDR1 as MGHDK and CDR2 as SYGVNS. Trimming left V 7 bases short and J 10 bases short, with 14 bases between. CDR3 in DNA: TGTGCCAGCAACGGGAGAGCCGGGGAGCAGTTCTTC. It is translated as CASNGRAGEQFF.

This rearrangement joins TRBV18 to TRBJ1-1; TRBD1 agrees at 10 bases. Germline CDR1 reads KGHSH; CDR2 reads LQKENI. Trimming removed 1 base from V and 4 bases from J; junction bases left unmatched: 6. The CDR3 consists of 16 residues. The DNA of the CDR3 is TGTGCCAGCTCACCACTGACAGGGGGCGAAGGCACTGAAGCTTTCTTT. It specifies CASSPLTGGEGTEAFF.

The chain combines TRBV5-1 with TRBJ2-5; D call uncertain. Between the trimmed V and J ends, which lost 5 bases and 5 bases, there was a span of 16 bases. The CDR3 runs 14 residues. From germline, CDR1 is SGHRS and CDR2 YFSETQ. CDR3 in amino acids: CASSPRVSSETQYF. The CDR3 DNA reads as TGCGCCAGCAGTCCCCGGGTTAGCAGCGAGACCCAGTACTTC.

The rearrangement joins TRBV7-7 to TRBJ2-2, with D possibly called TRBD1 or TRBD2 (5 bases each). The length of the CDR3 is 14 residues. Germline CDR1 and CDR2: SSHAT and FNYEAQ (reference sequence). Here the CDR3 reads CATRGLPNTGELFF. The DNA for the CDR3 is TGTGCTACGAGGGGCCTACCGAACACCGGGGAGCTGTTTTTT.